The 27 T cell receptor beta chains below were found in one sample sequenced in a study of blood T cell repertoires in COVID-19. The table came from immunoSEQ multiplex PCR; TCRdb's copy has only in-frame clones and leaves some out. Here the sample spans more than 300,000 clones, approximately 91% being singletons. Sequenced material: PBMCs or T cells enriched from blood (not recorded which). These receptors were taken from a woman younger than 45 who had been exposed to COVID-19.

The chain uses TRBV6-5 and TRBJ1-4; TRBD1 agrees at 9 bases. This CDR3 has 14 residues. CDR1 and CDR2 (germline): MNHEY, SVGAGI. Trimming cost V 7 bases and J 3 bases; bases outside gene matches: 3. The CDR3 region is CASTRTGANEKLFF. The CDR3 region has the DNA TGTGCCAGCACCAGGACAGGGGCTAATGAAAAACTGTTTTTT.

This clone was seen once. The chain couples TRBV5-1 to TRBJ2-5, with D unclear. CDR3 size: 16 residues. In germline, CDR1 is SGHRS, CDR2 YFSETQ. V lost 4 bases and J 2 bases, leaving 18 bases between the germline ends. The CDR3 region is CASSQIDEVWQETQYF. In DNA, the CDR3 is TGCGCCAGCAGCCAAATCGACGAGGTATGGCAAGAGACCCAGTACTTC.

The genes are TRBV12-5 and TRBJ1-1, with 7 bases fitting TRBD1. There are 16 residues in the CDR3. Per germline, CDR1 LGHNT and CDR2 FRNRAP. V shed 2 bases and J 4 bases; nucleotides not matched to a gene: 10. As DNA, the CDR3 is TGTGCTAGTGGTTTGAGACAGGGTGGGGGAATCACTGAAGCTTTCTTT. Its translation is CASGLRQGGGITEAFF.

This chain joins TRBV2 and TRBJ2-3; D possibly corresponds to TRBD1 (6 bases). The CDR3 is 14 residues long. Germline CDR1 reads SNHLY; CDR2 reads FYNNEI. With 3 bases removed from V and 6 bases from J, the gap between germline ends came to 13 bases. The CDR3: CASSDPGANDTQYF. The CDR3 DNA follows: TGTGCCAGCAGTGACCCAGGGGCCAATGATACGCAGTATTTT.

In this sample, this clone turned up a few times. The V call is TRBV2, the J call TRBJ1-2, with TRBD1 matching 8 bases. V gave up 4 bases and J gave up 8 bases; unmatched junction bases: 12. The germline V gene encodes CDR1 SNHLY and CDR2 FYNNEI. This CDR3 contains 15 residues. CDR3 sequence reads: CASSGELDRVGGYTF. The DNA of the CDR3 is TGTGCCAGCAGTGGAGAATTGGACAGGGTCGGCGGCTACACCTTC.

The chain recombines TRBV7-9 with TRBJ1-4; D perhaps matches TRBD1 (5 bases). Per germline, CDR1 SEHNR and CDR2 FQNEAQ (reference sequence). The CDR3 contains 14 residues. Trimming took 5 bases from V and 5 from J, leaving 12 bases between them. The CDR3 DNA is TGTGCCAGCAGCACGCAGGGTCTCAATGAAAAACTGTTTTTT. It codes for CASSTQGLNEKLFF.

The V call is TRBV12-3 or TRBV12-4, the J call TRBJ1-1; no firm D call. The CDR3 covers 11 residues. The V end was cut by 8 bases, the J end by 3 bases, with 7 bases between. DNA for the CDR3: TGTGCCAGCCGACTAGACACTGAAGCTTTCTTT. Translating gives CASRLDTEAFF.

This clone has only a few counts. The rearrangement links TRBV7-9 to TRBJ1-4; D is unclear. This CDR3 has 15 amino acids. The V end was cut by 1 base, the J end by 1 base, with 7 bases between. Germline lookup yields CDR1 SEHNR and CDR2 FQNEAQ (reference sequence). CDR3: CASSLETGTNEKLFF. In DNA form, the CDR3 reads TGTGCCAGCAGCTTAGAAACGGGAACTAATGAAAAACTGTTTTTT.

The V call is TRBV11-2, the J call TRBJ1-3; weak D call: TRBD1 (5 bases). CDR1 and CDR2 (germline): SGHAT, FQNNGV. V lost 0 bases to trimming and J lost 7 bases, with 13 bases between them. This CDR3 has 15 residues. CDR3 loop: CASSLETARGNTIYF. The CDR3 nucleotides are TGTGCCAGCAGCTTAGAAACGGCCCGGGGGAACACCATATATTTT.

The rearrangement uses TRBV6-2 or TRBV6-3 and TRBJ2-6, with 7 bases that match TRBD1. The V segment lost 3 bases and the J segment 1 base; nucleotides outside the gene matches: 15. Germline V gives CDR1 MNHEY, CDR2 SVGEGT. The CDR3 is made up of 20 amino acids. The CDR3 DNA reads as TGTGCCAGCAGTTATAAAGCAGGACAGGTTTTTTGGTCTGGGGCCAACGTCCTGACTTTC. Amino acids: CASSYKAGQVFWSGANVLTF.

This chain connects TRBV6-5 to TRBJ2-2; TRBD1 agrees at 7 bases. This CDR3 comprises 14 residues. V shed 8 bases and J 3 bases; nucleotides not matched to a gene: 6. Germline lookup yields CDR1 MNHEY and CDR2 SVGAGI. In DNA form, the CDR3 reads TGTGCCAGCTGCTGGACAGGAGACACCGGGGAGCTGTTTTTT. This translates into CASCWTGDTGELFF.

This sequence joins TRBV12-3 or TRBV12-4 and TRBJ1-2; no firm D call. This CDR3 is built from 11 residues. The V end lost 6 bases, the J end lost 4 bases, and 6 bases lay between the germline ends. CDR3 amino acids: CASSPSYGYTF. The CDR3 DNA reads TGTGCCAGCAGCCCCTCCTATGGCTACACCTTC.

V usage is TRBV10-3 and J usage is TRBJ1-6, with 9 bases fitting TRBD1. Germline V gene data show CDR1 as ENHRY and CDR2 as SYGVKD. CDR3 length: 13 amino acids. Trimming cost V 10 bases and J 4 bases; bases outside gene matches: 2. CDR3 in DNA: TGTGCCACGGGACAGGGTTATAATTCACCCCTCCACTTT. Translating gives CATGQGYNSPLHF.

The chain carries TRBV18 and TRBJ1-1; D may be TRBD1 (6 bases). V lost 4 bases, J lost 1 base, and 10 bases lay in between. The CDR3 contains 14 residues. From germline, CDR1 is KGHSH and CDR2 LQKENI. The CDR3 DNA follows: TGTGCCAGCTCACTGGACAGTACGAACACTGAAGCTTTCTTT. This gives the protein CASSLDSTNTEAFF. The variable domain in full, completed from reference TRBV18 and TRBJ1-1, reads NAGVMQNPRHLVRRRGQEARLRCSPMKGHSHVYWYRQLPEEGLKFMVYLQKENIIDESGMPKERFSAEFPKEGPSILRIQQVVRGDSAAYFCASSLDSTNTEAFFGQGTRLTVV.

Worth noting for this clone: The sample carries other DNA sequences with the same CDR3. This CDR3 reads CSVGGNQPQHF. The DNA of the CDR3 is TGCAGCGTCGGCGGTAATCAGCCCCAGCATTTT. V is TRBV29-1 and J is TRBJ1-5; no clear D gene. Germline V gives CDR1 SQVTM, CDR2 ANQGSEA. CDR3 length equals 11 residues. V lost 6 bases to trimming and J lost 4 bases, with 7 bases between them.

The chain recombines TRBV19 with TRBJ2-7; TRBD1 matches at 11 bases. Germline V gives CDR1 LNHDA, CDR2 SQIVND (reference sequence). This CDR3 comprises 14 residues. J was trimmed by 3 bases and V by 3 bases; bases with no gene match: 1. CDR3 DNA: TGTGCCAGTAGTATGGGACAGGGGGGCTACGAGCAGTACTTC. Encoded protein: CASSMGQGGYEQYF.

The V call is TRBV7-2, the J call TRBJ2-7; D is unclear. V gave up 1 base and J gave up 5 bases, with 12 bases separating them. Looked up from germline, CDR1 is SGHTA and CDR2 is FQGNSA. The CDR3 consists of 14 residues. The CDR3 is CASSLVAASNEQYF. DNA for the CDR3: TGTGCCAGCAGCTTAGTGGCGGCTTCCAACGAGCAGTACTTC. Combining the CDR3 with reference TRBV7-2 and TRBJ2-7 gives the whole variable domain GAGVSQSPSNKVTEKGKDVELRCDPISGHTALYWYRQSLGQGLEFLIYFQGNSAPDKSGLPSDRFSAERTGGSVSTLTIQRTQQEDSAVYLCASSLVAASNEQYFGPGTRLTVT.

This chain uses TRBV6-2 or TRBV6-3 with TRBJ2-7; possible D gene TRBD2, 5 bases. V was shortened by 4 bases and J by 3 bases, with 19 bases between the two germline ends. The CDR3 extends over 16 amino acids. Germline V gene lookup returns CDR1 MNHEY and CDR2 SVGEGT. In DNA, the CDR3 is TGTGCCAGCAGTTCCCCGCCAGCGGCAACAGACTACGAGCAGTACTTC. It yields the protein CASSSPPAATDYEQYF.

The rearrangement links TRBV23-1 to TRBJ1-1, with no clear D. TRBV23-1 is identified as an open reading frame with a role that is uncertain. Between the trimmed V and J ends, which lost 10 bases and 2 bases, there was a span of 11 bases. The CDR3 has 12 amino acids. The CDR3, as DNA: TGCGCCAACCACAGATATAACACTGAAGCTTTCTTT. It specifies CANHRYNTEAFF.

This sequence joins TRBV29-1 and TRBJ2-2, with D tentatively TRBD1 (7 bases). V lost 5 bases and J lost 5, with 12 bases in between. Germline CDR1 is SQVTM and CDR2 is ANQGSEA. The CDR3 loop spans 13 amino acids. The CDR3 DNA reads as TGCAGCGTTCCAGGGGGAGGAACCGGGGAGCTGTTTTTT. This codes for CSVPGGGTGELFF.

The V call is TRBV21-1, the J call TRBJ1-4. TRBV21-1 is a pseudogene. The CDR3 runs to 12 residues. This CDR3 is CASRLREEKLFF. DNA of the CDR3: TGTGCCAGCAGGCTAAGGGAGGAAAAACTGTTTTTT.

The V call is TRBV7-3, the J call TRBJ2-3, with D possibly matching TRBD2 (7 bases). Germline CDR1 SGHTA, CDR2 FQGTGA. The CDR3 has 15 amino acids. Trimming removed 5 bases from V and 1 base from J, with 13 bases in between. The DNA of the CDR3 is TGTGCCAGCAGCCCTTGGGGGGGCGGCACAGATACGCAGTATTTT. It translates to CASSPWGGGTDTQYF.

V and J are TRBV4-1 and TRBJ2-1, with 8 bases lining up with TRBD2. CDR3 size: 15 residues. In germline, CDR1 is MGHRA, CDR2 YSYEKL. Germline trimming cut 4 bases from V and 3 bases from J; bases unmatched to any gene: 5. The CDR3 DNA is TGCGCCAGCAGCCGTCTGCGGGGGGACTACAATGAGCAGTTCTTC. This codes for CASSRLRGDYNEQFF.

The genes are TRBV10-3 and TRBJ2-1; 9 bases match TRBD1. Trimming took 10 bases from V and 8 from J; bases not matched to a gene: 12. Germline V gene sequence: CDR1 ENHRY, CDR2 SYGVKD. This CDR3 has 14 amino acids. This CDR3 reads CASMDRGTTDEQFF. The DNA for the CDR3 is TGTGCCAGCATGGACAGGGGCACTACTGATGAGCAGTTCTTC.

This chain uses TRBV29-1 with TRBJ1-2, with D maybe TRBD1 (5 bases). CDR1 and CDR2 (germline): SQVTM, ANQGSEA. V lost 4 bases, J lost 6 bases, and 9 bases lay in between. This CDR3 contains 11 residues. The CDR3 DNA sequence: TGCAGCGTTGGAAGGGGCCATGGCTACACCTTC. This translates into CSVGRGHGYTF.

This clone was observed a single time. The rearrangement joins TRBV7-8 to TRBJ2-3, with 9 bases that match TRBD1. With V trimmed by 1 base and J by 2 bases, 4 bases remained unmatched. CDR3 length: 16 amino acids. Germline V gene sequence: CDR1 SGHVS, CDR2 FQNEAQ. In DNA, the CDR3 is TGTGCCAGCAGCTTAGAGTGGACAGGGGTCACAGATACGCAGTATTTT. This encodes CASSLEWTGVTDTQYF.

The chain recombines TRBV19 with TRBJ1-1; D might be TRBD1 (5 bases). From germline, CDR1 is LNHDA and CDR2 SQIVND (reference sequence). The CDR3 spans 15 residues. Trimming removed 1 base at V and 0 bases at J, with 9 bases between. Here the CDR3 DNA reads TGTGCCAGTAGTATAGCCCCAGGGCTGAACACTGAAGCTTTCTTT. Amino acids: CASSIAPGLNTEAFF.